This T cell receptor beta chain was retrieved from a study of T cells after yellow fever vaccination. Across the whole study: For low cell numbers, libraries were made with SMART-Seq v4 Ultra Low Input.

The CDR3 runs 15 residues. CDR1 SGHDT and CDR2 YYEEEE come from the germline V gene. J was trimmed by 3 bases and V by 3 bases; bases with no gene match: 6. 5'RACE template switching produced TCR cDNA carrying a universal primer site and UMIs. One entry per CDR3 protein, called by TCRdb with MiXCR from the 5' RACE reads. The sample lists 450,000 to 550,000 distinct CDR3 sequences, 21% occurring once. This clonotype showed up many times. Its specificity is unknown. The study, taken as a whole, reports: Subsequent booster samples again held most clones from primary vaccination (less than 98% CD4, about 86% CD8). Clonotypes appearing in both CD4 and CD8 compartments existed, and their share was small.

Sequencing used PBMCs, obtained around 3 weeks after the first yellow fever vaccination. This rearrangement joins TRBV5-6 to TRBJ2-3; TRBD2 agrees at 8 bases. The clonotype originates from a young man who received the YFV17D yellow fever vaccine. The CDR3 nucleotides read TGTGCCAGCAGCTCTCGGGGGGGCTCGACAGATACGCAGTATTTT. Translated, it gives CASSSRGGSTDTQYF.